Listed here are 9 T cell receptor beta chains from one sample, sequenced in a study of T-cell memory formation after mild COVID-19. One entry per CDR3 protein, called by TCRdb with MiXCR from the 5' RACE reads. The data contain some 440,000 distinct CDR3 sequences, 25% of them singletons. Sequenced sample: PBMCs or a T cell subset sorted from them (not recorded which). Source of these receptors: an adult woman who had mild COVID-19 (a few samples of this study predate the infection). Cell type and time point are not known.

The gene calls are TRBV12-3 or TRBV12-4 and TRBJ2-1; possible D gene TRBD2, 5 bases. The CDR3 consists of 12 residues. Deletions cut 6 bases from V and 9 bases from J, with 12 bases between. CDR3 loop: CASSPGESEQFF. CDR3 nucleotides: TGTGCCAGCAGCCCTGGGGAGAGTGAGCAGTTCTTC.

The rearrangement links TRBV29-1 to TRBJ2-7, with 11 bases matching TRBD1. CDR3 length: 15 residues. CDR1 and CDR2 from the germline V gene are SQVTM and ANQGSEA. V shed 5 bases, J shed 2 bases, and the junction held 8 bases outside the gene matches. The CDR3 bases are TGCAGCGTTTACTCCTCGGACAGGGGGCCCTACGAGCAGTACTTC. The encoded protein is CSVYSSDRGPYEQYF.

A few counts support this clonotype. This chain links TRBV7-9 with TRBJ2-1, with 10 bases fitting TRBD1. V lost 1 base and J lost 8; bases outside the gene matches: 14. The germline CDR1 and CDR2 sequences are SEHNR and FQNEAQ (reference sequence). The CDR3 spans 18 residues. CDR3 DNA: TGTGCCAGCAGCTTAGTCTTATCTCGGGACAGGGGAGGTGATGAGCAGTTCTTC. This sequence encodes CASSLVLSRDRGGDEQFF.

This clonotype was observed a handful of times. CDR3 bases: TGCGCCAGCAGCTCGGCCGGGAGGAGCTCCTACGAGCAGTACTTC. Translating gives CASSSAGRSSYEQYF. V gene TRBV5-1 combines with J gene TRBJ2-7; 7 bases fit TRBD2. CDR3 size: 15 residues. Looked up from germline, CDR1 is SGHRS and CDR2 is YFSETQ. V trimming: 3 bases; J trimming: 0 bases; junction bases outside the gene matches: 6.

In its sample, this clonotype was seen many times. V usage is TRBV6-1 and J usage is TRBJ2-5, with TRBD1 matching over 10 bases. Looked up from germline, CDR1 is MNHNS and CDR2 is SASEGT. CDR3 size: 14 residues. The V and J ends lost 10 bases and 4 bases, in that order; junction bases with no gene match: 9. CDR3 nucleotide sequence: TGTGCCACGGTCCGGGACAGGGGTCGAGAGACCCAGTACTTC. Encoded protein: CATVRDRGRETQYF.

This clonotype has a handful of counts. For the CDR3, the DNA is TGCGCCAGCAGTCCCCTCCCGACTAGCCAAGAGACCCAGTACTTC. Translated, it gives CASSPLPTSQETQYF. The genes are TRBV5-1 and TRBJ2-5; possibly TRBD2 for D (6 bases). Germline V gives CDR1 SGHRS, CDR2 YFSETQ. V was pared by 5 bases and J by 1 base, with 15 bases between. CDR3 length: 15 amino acids.

The chain combines TRBV7-9 with TRBJ1-4, with D perhaps matching TRBD1 (6 bases). The germline V and J ends were trimmed by 6 bases and 5 bases, with 10 bases remaining between them. The CDR3 runs 13 residues. Germline CDR1 reads SEHNR; CDR2 reads FQNEAQ (reference sequence). CDR3 sequence reads: CASRDSGNEKLFF. CDR3 sequence (DNA): TGTGCCAGCAGGGACAGCGGGAATGAAAAACTGTTTTTT.

This clonotype was seen a few times. The V and J genes are TRBV27 and TRBJ2-5; no definite D call. Germline V gives CDR1 MNHEY, CDR2 SMNVEV (reference sequence). The CDR3 is made up of 13 amino acids. V shed 3 bases and J shed 1 base, with 6 bases lying between them. The CDR3 DNA is TGTGCCAGCAGTTTTAACCTCCAAGAGACCCAGTACTTC. Translation gives CASSFNLQETQYF.

J is TRBJ2-1 and V is TRBV20-1; maybe TRBD2 (7 bases). V shed 3 bases and J shed 9 bases, with 12 bases lying between them. CDR1 and CDR2 (germline): DFQATT, SNEGSKA (reference sequence). The CDR3 has 12 amino acids. The CDR3 DNA sequence: TGCAGTGCTAGGGGAGGGGGGACTGAGCAGTTCTTC. This translates into CSARGGGTEQFF.